These 23 T cell receptor beta chains came from one sample sequenced in a study of T cell responses to AZD1222 COVID-19 vaccine. Generated by immunoSEQ multiplex PCR, the TCRdb table keeps only in-frame clones and is missing some. The data hold more than 150,000 clones, with about 88% observed a single time. Sequences were derived from peripheral blood, sampled after recovery from COVID-19. These receptors came from an adult who had recovered from COVID-19.

The table lists this clone with a count of one. This chain links TRBV12-3 or TRBV12-4 with TRBJ2-7, with 7 nucleotides matching TRBD2. CDR3 length equals 13 residues. V dropped 7 bases and J dropped 7; count of bases not matched to a gene: 10. The CDR3 region is CASTGKAGWEQYF. CDR3 DNA sequence: TGTGCCAGCACGGGAAAAGCGGGGTGGGAGCAGTACTTC.

This clone was seen a single time. V is TRBV4-2 and J is TRBJ1-1; D remains ambiguous. This CDR3 has 13 residues. The V end was cut by 4 bases, the J end by 3 bases, with 9 bases between. Germline-derived CDR1 and CDR2 are LGHNA and YNFKEQ. The CDR3 loop is CASSRQWDTEAFF. CDR3 in DNA: TGTGCCAGCAGCCGGCAGTGGGACACTGAAGCTTTCTTT.

The V and J genes are TRBV6-5 and TRBJ2-1; D is ambiguous. This CDR3 has 16 residues. V was cut by 0 bases and J by 4 bases, with 13 bases left in between. CDR1 and CDR2 from the germline V gene are MNHEY and SVGAGI. DNA for the CDR3: TGTGCCAGCAGTTACTCAACTCGTAACAGATACAATGAGCAGTTCTTC. Its protein is CASSYSTRNRYNEQFF.

This clone appeared a single time. This chain joins TRBV24-1 and TRBJ2-7; D is unresolved. Germline values: CDR1 KGHDR, CDR2 SFDVKD. The CDR3 totals 16 residues. Trimming left V 1 base short and J 2 bases short, with 14 bases between. The CDR3 region is CATSDLVQPYPYEQYF. In DNA, the CDR3 is TGTGCCACCAGTGATTTAGTGCAGCCTTACCCCTACGAGCAGTACTTC.

This chain joins TRBV7-8 and TRBJ2-7; weak D call: TRBD1 (5 bases). Germline lookup yields CDR1 SGHVS and CDR2 FQNEAQ. V was clipped by 3 bases and J by 3 bases, with 12 bases between them. The CDR3 is 14 residues long. CDR3 DNA sequence: TGTGCCAGCAGCTTCGGGCAGACAGTCTACGAGCAGTACTTC. Protein sequence: CASSFGQTVYEQYF.

The genes are TRBV2 and TRBJ1-5; D gene uncertain. The germline V gene encodes CDR1 SNHLY and CDR2 FYNNEI. V lost 3 bases, J lost 0 bases, and 12 bases lay in between. The CDR3 spans 16 residues. CDR3 coding DNA: TGTGCCAGCAGTGATTGGGCAGGACTTAGCAATCAGCCCCAGCATTTT. It is translated as CASSDWAGLSNQPQHF.

The chain couples TRBV1 to TRBJ2-2; no DNA check was done on the table's D call, TRBD1. TRBV1 is a pseudogene locus. The CDR3 loop spans 15 amino acids. Here the CDR3 DNA reads TGCACCAGCAGCCAAGACAGGGAAGGGCCCGGGGAGCTGTTTTTT. Amino acid sequence: CTSSQDREGPGELFF.

This chain joins TRBV10-3 and TRBJ2-5, with 11 bases fitting TRBD2. This CDR3 comprises 17 residues. The V segment lost 0 bases and the J segment 2 bases; nucleotides outside the gene matches: 5. Germline V lookup: CDR1 ENHRY, CDR2 SYGVKD. For the CDR3, the DNA is TGTGCCATCAGTGAGTCGCTAGCGGGAGGATCGCAAGAGACCCAGTACTTC. Amino acids: CAISESLAGGSQETQYF.

This clone was observed once. The chain is built from TRBV28 and TRBJ1-2; tentative D call: TRBD1 (6 bases). Deletions cut 6 bases from V and 6 bases from J, with 14 bases between. Germline loops: CDR1 MDHEN, CDR2 SYDVKM. The CDR3 extends over 13 amino acids. CDR3 in DNA: TGTGCCAGCAGGCCGCAGGGGCTCGATGGCTACACCTTC. It specifies CASRPQGLDGYTF.

This clone was counted a few times. The chain employs TRBV4-3 and TRBJ1-2, with TRBD1 matching 8 bases. Germline V gene sequence: CDR1 LGHNA, CDR2 YSLEER. Trimming took 1 base from V and 7 from J; bases not matched to a gene: 14. The CDR3 totals 17 residues. CDR3 loop: CASSQVPLLGQGAGYTF. In DNA form, the CDR3 reads TGCGCCAGCAGCCAAGTGCCCTTATTAGGACAGGGCGCTGGCTACACCTTC.

This chain connects TRBV7-9 to TRBJ2-7; 7 nucleotides line up with TRBD1. The germline V gene has CDR1 SEHNR and CDR2 FQNEAQ (reference sequence). V lost 5 bases, J lost 3 bases, and 7 bases stayed unmatched. The CDR3 runs 14 residues. The CDR3 nucleotides are TGTGCCAGCAGCCCGAGGACAGGATACTACGAGCAGTACTTC. Translation gives CASSPRTGYYEQYF. Drawing the rest from reference TRBV7-9 and TRBJ2-7, the complete variable domain is DTGVSQNPRHKITKRGQNVTFRCDPISEHNRLYWYRQTLGQGPEFLTYFQNEAQLEKSRLLSDRFSAERPKGSFSTLEIQRTEQGDSAMYLCASSPRTGYYEQYFGPGTRLTVT.

The chain couples TRBV25-1 to TRBJ2-7; 11 bases match TRBD1. Germline trimming cut 3 bases from V and 5 bases from J; bases unmatched to any gene: 6. The CDR3 consists of 15 residues. The V gene's germline CDR1 is MGHDK and CDR2 SYGVNS. CDR3 in amino acids: CASSDSGQGGNEQYF. The CDR3 region has the DNA TGTGCCAGCAGTGATTCGGGACAGGGGGGGAACGAGCAGTACTTC.

V is TRBV28 and J is TRBJ1-3; D is unclear. The ends were cut back, 1 base at V and 4 bases at J, with 5 bases in the middle. Germline-derived CDR1 and CDR2 are MDHEN and SYDVKM. This CDR3 comprises 13 residues. In DNA, the CDR3 is TGTGCCAGCAGTTTATTAGCAGGAAACACCATATATTTT. Residues: CASSLLAGNTIYF.

The chain links TRBV7-9 to TRBJ2-5, with 8 nucleotides matching TRBD2. The CDR3 contains 15 residues. Germline V gives CDR1 SEHNR, CDR2 FQNEAQ (reference sequence). V lost 8 bases, J lost 0 bases, and 8 bases stayed unmatched. The CDR3 DNA reads as TGTGCCAGCTTCTCGACTAGCGAGTACCAAGAGACCCAGTACTTC. This sequence encodes CASFSTSEYQETQYF.

This clone turned up a few times. The rearrangement joins TRBV29-1 to TRBJ2-2; D is uncertain. Germline CDR1 SQVTM, CDR2 ANQGSEA. The V and J ends lost 6 bases and 0 bases respectively, with 14 bases between them. The CDR3 sequence is 15 residues long. For the CDR3, the DNA is TGCAGCGTGGGGTCGGGCGCCCCGAACACCGGGGAGCTGTTTTTT. This codes for CSVGSGAPNTGELFF.

CDR3 DNA: TGTGCCACTTTACCCGGGCCCCGGAGGCCCCAGCATTTT. This codes for CATLPGPRRPQHF. The chain links TRBV28 to TRBJ1-5, with D hard to call. V shed 10 bases and J shed 9 bases, with 19 bases lying between them. The CDR3 contains 13 residues. CDR1 MDHEN and CDR2 SYDVKM come from the germline V gene.

The chain links TRBV5-4 to TRBJ2-1; D might be TRBD1 or TRBD2, each matching 5 bases. The V end was cut by 0 bases, the J end by 12 bases, with 16 bases between. In germline, CDR1 is SGHNT, CDR2 YYREEE (reference sequence). The CDR3 is made up of 14 amino acids. CDR3 amino acids: CASSLVAADGGQFF. The CDR3 DNA reads TGTGCCAGCAGCTTGGTAGCTGCAGATGGGGGGCAGTTCTTC. The complete variable domain, with remaining parts taken from reference TRBV5-4 and TRBJ2-1, reads ETGVTQSPTHLIKTRGQQVTLRCSSQSGHNTVSWYQQALGQGPQFIFQYYREEENGRGNFPPRFSGLQFPNYSSELNVNALELDDSALYLCASSLVAADGGQFFGPGTRLTVL.

This chain joins TRBV2 and TRBJ2-1; 10 bases agree with TRBD1. Germline trimming cut 6 bases from V and 4 bases from J; bases unmatched to any gene: 9. This CDR3 is 16 amino acids long. The germline gives CDR1 SNHLY, CDR2 FYNNEI. CDR3 sequence: CASRGLDRGPYNEQFF. The CDR3 DNA follows: TGTGCCAGCAGAGGGCTAGACAGGGGGCCTTACAATGAGCAGTTCTTC.

The chain joins TRBV19 to TRBJ2-3; D not resolved. The CDR3 extends over 12 amino acids. The V and J ends lost 5 bases and 2 bases respectively, with 5 bases between them. Germline V gene lookup returns CDR1 LNHDA and CDR2 SQIVND (reference sequence). CDR3 residues: CASSWATDTQYF. The CDR3 DNA sequence: TGTGCCAGTAGTTGGGCCACAGATACGCAGTATTTT.

The V call is TRBV5-6, the J call TRBJ2-3, with D uncertain. The CDR3 has 14 residues. Germline V gives CDR1 SGHDT, CDR2 YYEEEE. Deletions cut 6 bases from V and 0 bases from J, with 11 bases between. The CDR3 DNA follows: TGTGCCAGCAATGAATGGGTGAGCACAGATACGCAGTATTTT. It encodes CASNEWVSTDTQYF.

This clone was observed a few times. The chain recombines TRBV6-2 or TRBV6-3 with TRBJ1-2; no reliable D call. V was cut by 5 bases and J by 8 bases, with 9 bases left in between. The germline V gene encodes CDR1 MNHEY and CDR2 SVGEGT. The CDR3 sequence is 11 residues long. In DNA, the CDR3 is TGTGCCAGCAGTCAAGGGCGGGGCTACACCTTC. It yields the protein CASSQGRGYTF.

The gene calls are TRBV19 and TRBJ2-3, with D unresolved. Germline values: CDR1 LNHDA, CDR2 SQIVND (reference sequence). There are 12 residues in the CDR3. V lost 3 bases, J lost 3 bases, and 4 bases lay in between. The CDR3 nucleotides are TGTGCCAGTAGTATCTCTACAGATACGCAGTATTTT. It specifies CASSISTDTQYF.

This chain connects TRBV3-1 (or the pseudogene TRBV3-2) to TRBJ2-1, with D possibly TRBD1 on 6 matching bases. Trimming shortened V by 1 base and J by 5 bases, and 12 bases separated the two germline ends. Per the germline V gene, CDR1 is LGHDT and CDR2 is YNNKEL (reference sequence). The CDR3 is 15 residues long. CDR3: CASSQGRQDNNEQFF. The CDR3, as DNA: TGTGCCAGCAGCCAAGGGAGACAGGATAACAATGAGCAGTTCTTC.